This TCR beta chain was observed in a study of cytomegalovirus exposure and HLA in healthy donors. Points from the study as a whole: Several of the most significant clusters appeared, in a later analysis, to be linked to common viral pathogens. Within a later analysis, the majority of CMV-associated TCR beta chains appeared HLA-restricted. Apart from CMV serostatus, no immune exposure information was available.

PCR used 60 Vbeta primers and 13 Jbeta primers. Per the original data handling: Approximately 83 million unique TCR beta chains, some 11 million shared, were counted in a later analysis. Only in-frame clones appear in the TCRdb table, and some are missing; sequencing was by immunoSEQ multiplex PCR. Clonal size and the V and J genes are those of that table, whereas D and trimming came from the DNA. This sample has some 220,000 clones, with more than 60% found just once. Germline CDR1 is LNHNV and CDR2 is YYDKDF (reference sequence). V was clipped by 8 bases and J by 0 bases, with 10 bases between them. The length of the CDR3 is 13 residues. Note on this clone: Its antigen is still unknown.

The chain carries TRBV15 and TRBJ1-1, with unresolved D. The receptor was isolated from a woman in her fifties or sixties in good health and CMV-seropositive. Sequenced material: PBMCs. CDR3 DNA sequence: TGTGCCACCGCCAGTGAGGTGAACACTGAAGCTTTCTTT. Protein sequence: CATASEVNTEAFF. Full variable domain (outside the CDR3, taken from reference TRBV15 and TRBJ1-1): DAMVIQNPRYQVTQFGKPVTLSCSQTLNHNVMYWYQQKSSQAPKLLFHYYDKDFNNEADTPDNFQSRRPNTSFCFLDIRSPGLGDTAMYLCATASEVNTEAFFGQGTRLTVV.